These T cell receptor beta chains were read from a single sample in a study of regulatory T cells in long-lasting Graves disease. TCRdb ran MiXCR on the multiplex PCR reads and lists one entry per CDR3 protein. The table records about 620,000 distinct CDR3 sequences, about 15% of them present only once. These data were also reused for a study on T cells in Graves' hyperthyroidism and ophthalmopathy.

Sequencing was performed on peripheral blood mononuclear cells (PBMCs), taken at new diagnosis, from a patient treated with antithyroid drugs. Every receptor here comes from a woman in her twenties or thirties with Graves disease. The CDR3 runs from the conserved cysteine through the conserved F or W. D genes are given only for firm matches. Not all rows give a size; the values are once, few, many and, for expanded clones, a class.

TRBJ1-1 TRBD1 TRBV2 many CASSARTGREAFF TGTGCCAGCAGTGCCCGGACAGGGAGGGAAGCTTTCTTT
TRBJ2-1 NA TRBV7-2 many CASSLVSRTSSYNEQFF TGTGCCAGCAGCTTAGTAAGCAGGACGAGCTCCTACAATGAGCAGTTCTTC
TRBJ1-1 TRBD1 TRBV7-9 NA CASSLERTGTEAFF TGTGCCAGCAGCTTAGAACGGACAGGGACTGAAGCTTTCTTT
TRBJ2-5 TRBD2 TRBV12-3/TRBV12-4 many CASRRLASQETQYF TGTGCCAGCAGAAGACTAGCGTCTCAAGAGACCCAGTACTTC
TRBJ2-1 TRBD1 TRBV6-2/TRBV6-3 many CAIRQGAGLGKYNEQFF TGTGCCATAAGACAGGGGGCAGGGTTGGGAAAATACAATGAGCAGTTCTTC
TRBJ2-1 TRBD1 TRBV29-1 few CSVATGTAYNEQFF TGCAGCGTCGCAACCGGGACAGCCTACAATGAGCAGTTCTTC
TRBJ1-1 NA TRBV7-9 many CASSNKTVNTEAFF TGTGCCAGCAGCAACAAGACAGTGAACACTGAAGCTTTCTTT
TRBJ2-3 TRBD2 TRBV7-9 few CASSLYFSGTNPDTQYF TGTGCCAGCAGCTTATATTTCTCGGGGACTAACCCAGATACGCAGTATTTT
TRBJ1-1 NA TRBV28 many CASSLIRVNTEAFF TGTGCCAGCAGTTTGATAAGGGTGAACACTGAAGCTTTCTTT
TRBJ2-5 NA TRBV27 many CASSTDGESGETQYF TGTGCCAGCAGCACAGACGGGGAAAGTGGAGAGACCCAGTACTTC
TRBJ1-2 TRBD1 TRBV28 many CASSSAGTGGAGGDFNYGYTF TGTGCCAGCAGTTCCGCCGGGACAGGGGGCGCTGGGGGGGACTTTAACTATGGCTACACCTTC
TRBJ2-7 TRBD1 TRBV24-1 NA CATSGTGTGSYEQYF TGTGCCACCAGTGGCACCGGGACAGGGTCCTACGAGCAGTACTTC
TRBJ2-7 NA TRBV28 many CASSWGAEQYF TGTGCCAGCAGTTGGGGGGCAGAGCAGTACTTC
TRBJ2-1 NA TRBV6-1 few CASSQINNEQFF TGTGCCAGCAGTCAAATCAACAATGAGCAGTTCTTC
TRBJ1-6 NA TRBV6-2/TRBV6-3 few CASDRSNSPLHF TGTGCCAGTGACAGGTCCAATTCACCCCTCCACTTT
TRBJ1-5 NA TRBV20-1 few CSALNRASNQPQHF TGCAGTGCTCTAAACAGGGCGAGCAATCAGCCCCAGCATTTT
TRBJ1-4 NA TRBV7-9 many CASSSLIAATNEKLFF TGTGCCAGCAGCTCCCTAATAGCTGCAACTAATGAAAAACTGTTTTTT
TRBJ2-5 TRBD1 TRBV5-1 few CASSLGSGGHQETQYF TGCGCCAGCAGCTTGGGGTCAGGGGGCCACCAAGAGACCCAGTACTTC
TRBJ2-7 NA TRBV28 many CASSPHPGAYEQYF TGTGCCAGCAGTCCCCACCCTGGGGCCTACGAGCAGTACTTC
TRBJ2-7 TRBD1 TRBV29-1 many CSARQGSYEQYF TGCAGCGCAAGACAGGGGTCCTACGAGCAGTACTTC
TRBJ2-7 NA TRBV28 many CASSLSAIAYEQYF TGTGCCAGCAGTTTAAGTGCAATCGCCTACGAGCAGTACTTC
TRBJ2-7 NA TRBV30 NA CAWSDQGNYEQYF TGTGCCTGGAGCGATCAGGGGAACTACGAGCAGTACTTC
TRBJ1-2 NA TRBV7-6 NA CASSPTGTANYGYTF TGTGCCAGCAGCCCAACGGGGACCGCTAACTATGGCTACACCTTC
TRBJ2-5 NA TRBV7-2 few CASSPLVVISTETQYF TGTGCCAGCAGCCCCCTAGTGGTGATTAGTACGGAGACCCAGTACTTC
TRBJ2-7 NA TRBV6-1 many CASSERGGLTYEQYF TGTGCCAGCAGTGAGAGGGGCGGCTTGACCTACGAGCAGTACTTC
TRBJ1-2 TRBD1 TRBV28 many CASRLSGTGGANYGYTF TGTGCCAGCAGGCTCTCCGGGACAGGGGGTGCTAACTATGGCTACACCTTC
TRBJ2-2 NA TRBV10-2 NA CASSDYRGKGTGELFF TGCGCCAGCAGTGACTACCGCGGGAAGGGCACCGGGGAGCTGTTTTTT
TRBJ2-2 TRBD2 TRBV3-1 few CASSERIVRGAGTGELFF TGTGCCAGCAGCGAACGCATCGTGCGGGGGGCGGGCACCGGGGAGCTGTTTTTT
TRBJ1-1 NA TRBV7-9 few CASSIDTGNTEAFF TGTGCCAGCAGCATCGACACTGGGAACACTGAAGCTTTCTTT
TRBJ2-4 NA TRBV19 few CASSILPGGRAKNIQYF TGTGCCAGTAGTATTCTCCCCGGAGGGCGGGCCAAAAACATTCAGTACTTC
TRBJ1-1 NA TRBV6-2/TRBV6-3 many CASTGTGRTEAFF TGTGCCAGCACTGGGACTGGACGTACTGAAGCTTTCTTT
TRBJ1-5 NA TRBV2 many CASSDHGNQPQHF TGTGCCAGCAGTGACCATGGAAATCAGCCCCAGCATTTT
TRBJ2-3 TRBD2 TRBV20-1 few CSAPPSSGTDTQYF TGCAGTGCCCCGCCATCTAGCGGGACAGATACGCAGTATTTT
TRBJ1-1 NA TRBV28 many CASSWVNTEAFF TGTGCCAGCAGTTGGGTGAACACTGAAGCTTTCTTT
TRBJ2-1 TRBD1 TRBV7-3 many CASSPTGVVGNEQFF TGTGCCAGCAGCCCGACAGGGGTAGTAGGCAATGAGCAGTTCTTC
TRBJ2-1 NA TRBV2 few CASSARVQADNEQFF TGTGCCAGCAGTGCCCGAGTACAGGCAGACAATGAGCAGTTCTTC
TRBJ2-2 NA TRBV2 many CATRARELFF TGTGCCACCCGGGCCAGGGAGCTGTTTTTT
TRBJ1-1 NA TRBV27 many CASSLGLGVLNTEAFF TGTGCCAGCAGTTTAGGATTGGGGGTGCTGAACACTGAAGCTTTCTTT
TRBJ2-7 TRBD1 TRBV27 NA CASRPTGFNYEQYF TGTGCCAGCAGACCGACAGGGTTTAATTACGAGCAGTACTTC
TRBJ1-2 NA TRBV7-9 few CASSLPPDYGYTF TGTGCCAGCAGCTTACCCCCGGACTATGGCTACACCTTC
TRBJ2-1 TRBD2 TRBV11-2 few CASSLTLAGTGQFF TGTGCCAGCAGCTTGACACTAGCGGGAACCGGGCAGTTCTTC
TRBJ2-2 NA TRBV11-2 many CASSPRPVTGELFF TGTGCCAGCAGCCCCCGGCCGGTTACCGGGGAGCTGTTTTTT
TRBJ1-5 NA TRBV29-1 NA CSVAINSNQPQHF TGCAGCGTTGCCATTAATAGCAATCAGCCCCAGCATTTT
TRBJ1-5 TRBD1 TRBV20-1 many CSATLDRGNQPQHF TGCAGTGCTACCCTGGACAGGGGAAATCAGCCCCAGCATTTT
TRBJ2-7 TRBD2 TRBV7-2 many CASSSGGSRNEQYF TGTGCCAGCAGCTCCGGCGGGAGTCGAAACGAGCAGTACTTC
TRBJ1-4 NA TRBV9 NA CASSVDSPATNEKLFF TGTGCCAGCAGCGTAGACAGCCCAGCAACTAATGAAAAACTGTTTTTT
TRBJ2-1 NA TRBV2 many CASKGSGHEQFF TGTGCCAGCAAGGGGTCAGGCCATGAGCAGTTCTTC
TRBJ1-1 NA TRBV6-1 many CASRVRGADTEAFF TGTGCCAGCAGGGTCCGGGGGGCGGACACTGAAGCTTTCTTT
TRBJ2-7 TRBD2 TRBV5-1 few CASSQRGGSSYEQYF TGCGCCAGCAGCCAGAGGGGAGGGTCCTCCTACGAGCAGTACTTC
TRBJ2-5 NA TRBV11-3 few CASSQRAGQETQYF TGTGCCAGCAGTCAAAGGGCAGGGCAAGAGACCCAGTACTTC
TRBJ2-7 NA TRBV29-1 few CSVGLSYEQYF TGCAGCGTTGGTTTAAGCTACGAGCAGTACTTC
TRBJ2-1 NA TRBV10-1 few CASSDGPRQIAVNEQFF TGCGCCAGCAGTGATGGGCCCCGACAGATTGCCGTGAATGAGCAGTTCTTC